This T cell receptor (beta chain) was identified in a study of blood T cells in healthy people across ages. Through a sample-barcoded 5' primer and a J-beta primer mix, a second PCR was run for roughly 6 to 12 cycles. Each CDR3 protein gets one entry after TCRdb re-called the 5' RACE reads with MiXCR. Of nearly 1 million distinct CDR3 sequences detected, 51% appear once; the ten largest clones hold roughly 23%. This clonotype was counted between two and nine times. The material sequenced was blood. This receptor was taken from a woman aged 60-70 years in good health.

In DNA form, the CDR3 reads TGCAGCGTATCTGGCCGACTAGCCGAAAGCTCCTACGAGCAGTACTTC. It translates to CSVSGRLAESSYEQYF. The V and J genes are TRBV29-1 and TRBJ2-7; 7 nucleotides align to TRBD2. Losses at the gene ends were 6 bases for V and 0 bases for J; bases not matched to a gene: 14. In germline, CDR1 is SQVTM, CDR2 ANQGSEA. The CDR3 runs 16 residues.